Reported below is one T cell receptor (beta chain). Seattle-derived patients entered the study during active infection and were followed longitudinally. From germline, CDR1 is LNHDA and CDR2 SQIVND (reference sequence). J was trimmed by 7 bases and V by 3 bases; bases with no gene match: 4. The CDR3 has 15 amino acids. Source study methods: Reference gene primer amplification gave nucleated cell count estimates. Sequenced by immunoSEQ multiplex PCR; TCRdb stores in-frame clones only, minus some. V and J calls plus clone size are reproduced from that table; the DNA served to infer D and trimming. In the table there are under 300,000 clones, 86% of which are singletons. This sample is drawn from a study of blood T cell repertoires in COVID-19. The overall study: Samples came from the United States, Italy and Spain, spanning acute and convalescent COVID-19. PBMCs, B-cell-depleted T cells, or T cells were the source of the cDNA or gDNA that made up the material.

V and J are TRBV19 and TRBJ2-1, with 12 bases fitting TRBD1. The source material was peripheral blood. The source is a woman in her twenties or thirties with COVID-19, enrolled during active disease. CDR3 protein: CASSMGQGAGNEQFF. CDR3 nucleotides: TGTGCCAGTAGTATGGGACAGGGGGCCGGAAATGAGCAGTTCTTC.